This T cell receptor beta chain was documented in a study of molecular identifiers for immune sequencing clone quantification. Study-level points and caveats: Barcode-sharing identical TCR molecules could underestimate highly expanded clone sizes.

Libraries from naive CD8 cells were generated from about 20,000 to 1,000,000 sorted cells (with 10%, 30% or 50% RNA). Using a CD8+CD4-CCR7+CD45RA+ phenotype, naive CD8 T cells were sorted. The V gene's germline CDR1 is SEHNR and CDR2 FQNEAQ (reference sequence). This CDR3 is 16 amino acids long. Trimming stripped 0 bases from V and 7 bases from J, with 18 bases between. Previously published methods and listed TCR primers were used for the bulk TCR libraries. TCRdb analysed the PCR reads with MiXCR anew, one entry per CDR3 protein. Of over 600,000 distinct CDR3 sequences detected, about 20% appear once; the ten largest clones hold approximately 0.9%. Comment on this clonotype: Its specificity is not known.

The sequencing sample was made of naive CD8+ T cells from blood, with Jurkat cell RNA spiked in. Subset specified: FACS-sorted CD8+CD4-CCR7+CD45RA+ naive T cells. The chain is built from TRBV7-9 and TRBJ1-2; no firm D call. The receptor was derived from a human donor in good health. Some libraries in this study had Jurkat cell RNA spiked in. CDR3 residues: CASSLAGTAPPIGYTF. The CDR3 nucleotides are TGTGCCAGCAGCTTAGCGGGAACAGCTCCCCCTATTGGCTACACCTTC. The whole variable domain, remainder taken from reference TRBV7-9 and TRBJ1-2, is DTGVSQNPRHKITKRGQNVTFRCDPISEHNRLYWYRQTLGQGPEFLTYFQNEAQLEKSRLLSDRFSAERPKGSFSTLEIQRTEQGDSAMYLCASSLAGTAPPIGYTFGSGTRLTVV.